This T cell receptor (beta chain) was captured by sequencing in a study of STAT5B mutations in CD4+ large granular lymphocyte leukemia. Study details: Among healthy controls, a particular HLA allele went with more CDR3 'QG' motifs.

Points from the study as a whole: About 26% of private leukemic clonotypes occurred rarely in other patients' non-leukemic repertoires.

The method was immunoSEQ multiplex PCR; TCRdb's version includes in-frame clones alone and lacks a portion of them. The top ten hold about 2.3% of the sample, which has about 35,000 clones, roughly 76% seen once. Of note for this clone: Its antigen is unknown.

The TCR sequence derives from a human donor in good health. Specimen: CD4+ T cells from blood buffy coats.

CDR3 sequence reads: CASSRDPGNPETQYF. The CDR3 DNA reads as TGTGCCAGCAGTCGGGACCCCGGAAATCCAGAGACCCAGTACTTC. The rearrangement uses TRBV6-1 and TRBJ2-5, with D possibly being TRBD1 or TRBD2 (5 bases each). This CDR3 is 15 amino acids long. Germline V lookup: CDR1 MNHNS, CDR2 SASEGT. Between the trimmed V and J ends, which lost 5 bases and 4 bases, there was a span of 17 bases.